The 27 T cell receptor beta chains in this list originate from one sample, sequenced in a study of blood T cell repertoires in COVID-19. TCRdb's table, derived via immunoSEQ multiplex PCR, lists solely in-frame clones and lacks some. The table lists over 200,000 clones, around nine tenths of them singletons, with 6.5% in the top ten. What was sequenced was peripheral blood. The receptors originated from a man aged 55 to 70 who had recovered from COVID-19.

The chain uses TRBV29-1 and TRBJ2-3, with 7 bases fitting TRBD1. V lost 4 bases and J lost 2; bases outside the gene matches: 6. There are 14 residues in the CDR3. The V gene's germline CDR1 is SQVTM and CDR2 ANQGSEA. CDR3 protein: CSVARDSTTDTQYF. Written as DNA, the CDR3 is TGCAGCGTTGCCAGGGACAGCACCACAGATACGCAGTATTTT.

V gene TRBV6-1 combines with J gene TRBJ2-7; 9 bases line up with TRBD2. This CDR3 spans 15 amino acids. Per germline, CDR1 MNHNS and CDR2 SASEGT. V gave up 3 bases and J gave up 4 bases; unmatched junction bases: 7. The CDR3 region is CASSDRREGQYEQYF. CDR3 bases: TGTGCCAGCAGTGATCGGCGGGAGGGCCAATACGAGCAGTACTTC.

The CDR3 loop is CASSYGQGGNTIYF. The CDR3 DNA reads TGTGCCAGCAGTTACGGGCAGGGGGGAAACACCATATATTTT. This rearrangement joins TRBV6-6 to TRBJ1-3; the D gene is possibly TRBD1 (6 bases). Germline CDR1 and CDR2: MNHNY and SVGAGI (reference sequence). The length of the CDR3 is 14 residues. V shed 2 bases and J shed 4 bases, with 9 bases lying between them.

This clone has a single count. The rearrangement joins TRBV24-1 to TRBJ2-1, with a tentative D call TRBD1 (6 bases). The CDR3 runs 13 residues. Trimming stripped 10 bases from V and 2 bases from J, with 11 bases between. Per the germline V gene, CDR1 is KGHDR and CDR2 is SFDVKD. CDR3 coding DNA: TGTGCCACAACAGGGTTTCCCTACAATGAGCAGTTCTTC. Translated, it gives CATTGFPYNEQFF.

Only a few counts were recorded for this clone. The CDR3 loop is CASSSGPGQVPYEQYF. DNA of the CDR3: TGTGCCAGCAGCTCCGGCCCGGGACAGGTCCCCTACGAGCAGTACTTC. V gene TRBV7-6 combines with J gene TRBJ2-7; 8 nucleotides match TRBD1. This CDR3 is 16 amino acids long. Unmatched junction bases numbered 10, after V lost 4 bases and J lost 2 bases. Germline V lookup: CDR1 SGHVS, CDR2 FNYEAQ.

The chain recombines TRBV27 with TRBJ2-1; 7 bases line up with TRBD2. CDR3 length: 13 residues. Germline values: CDR1 MNHEY, CDR2 SMNVEV (reference sequence). The ends lost 7 bases at V and 8 bases at J; junction bases unmatched: 8. The CDR3 sequence is CASKASGAYEQFF. The CDR3 bases are TGTGCCAGCAAAGCTAGCGGCGCATATGAGCAGTTCTTC.

The chain couples TRBV5-1 to TRBJ2-2; the match to TRBD1 covers 11 bases. With V trimmed by 3 bases and J by 6 bases, 7 bases remained unmatched. Germline V gene lookup returns CDR1 SGHRS and CDR2 YFSETQ. The length of the CDR3 is 16 residues. As DNA, the CDR3 is TGCGCCAGCAGCTCGCCCGGACAGGGGGCGTCCGGGGAGCTGTTTTTT. Its translation is CASSSPGQGASGELFF.

The sample holds one count of this clone. V usage is TRBV28 and J usage is TRBJ2-1; 14 nucleotides agree with TRBD2. The CDR3 runs to 16 residues. The germline CDR1 and CDR2 sequences are MDHEN and SYDVKM. Trimming removed 4 bases from V and 8 bases from J; junction bases left unmatched: 7. CDR3 coding DNA: TGTGCCAGCAGTTCCGGGACTAGCGGGAGAAGGGATGAGCAGTTCTTC. It translates to CASSSGTSGRRDEQFF.

J is TRBJ2-7 and V is TRBV19, with 7 bases fitting TRBD1. Germline values: CDR1 LNHDA, CDR2 SQIVND (reference sequence). J was trimmed by 2 bases and V by 3 bases; bases with no gene match: 7. The CDR3 is 15 amino acids. The CDR3 DNA reads as TGTGCCAGTAGTATGAGGGACAGTATTACCTACGAGCAGTACTTC. This gives the protein CASSMRDSITYEQYF. Drawing the rest from reference TRBV19 and TRBJ2-7, the complete variable domain is DGGITQSPKYLFRKEGQNVTLSCEQNLNHDAMYWYRQDPGQGLRLIYYSQIVNDFQKGDIAEGYSVSREKKESFPLTVTSAQKNPTAFYLCASSMRDSITYEQYFGPGTRLTVT.

The chain couples TRBV7-2 to TRBJ1-2, with 8 bases aligning to TRBD1. The CDR3 totals 16 residues. V shed 5 bases, J shed 0 bases, and the junction held 8 bases outside the gene matches. CDR1 is SGHTA, CDR2 FQGNSA, per germline. Here the CDR3 DNA reads TGTGCCAGCAGCCCAAGGACAGGGCGAGCTAACTATGGCTACACCTTC. It encodes CASSPRTGRANYGYTF.

The V gene is TRBV7-2, the J gene TRBJ2-1; D is ambiguous. The germline CDR1 and CDR2 sequences are SGHTA and FQGNSA. V lost 2 bases and J lost 8, with 7 bases in between. CDR3 length: 12 residues. CDR3 amino acids: CASSLTGDEQFF. The DNA of the CDR3 is TGTGCCAGCAGCTTAACTGGTGATGAGCAGTTCTTC.

This sequence joins TRBV5-1 and TRBJ1-5, with D perhaps matching TRBD1 (5 bases). Germline V gene sequence: CDR1 SGHRS, CDR2 YFSETQ. The V gene lost 7 bases and the J gene lost 5 bases, with 16 bases spanning the gap. The CDR3 totals 14 residues. CDR3 residues: CASSPGDVDQPQHF. For the CDR3, the DNA is TGCGCCAGCTCTCCGGGGGACGTCGATCAGCCCCAGCATTTT.

The rearrangement links TRBV7-2 to TRBJ2-7; 7 bases fit TRBD2. This CDR3 spans 15 amino acids. The J segment lost 0 bases and the V segment lost 4 bases, leaving 6 bases of the junction unmatched. Germline-derived CDR1 and CDR2 are SGHTA and FQGNSA. CDR3 amino acids: CASSSRTSSSYEQYF. The CDR3, as DNA: TGTGCCAGCAGCTCCAGGACTAGTAGCTCCTACGAGCAGTACTTC.

This chain links TRBV6-5 with TRBJ1-2; 10 bases match TRBD1. Germline values: CDR1 MNHEY, CDR2 SVGAGI. The CDR3 sequence is 14 residues long. The V segment lost 6 bases and the J segment 7 bases; nucleotides outside the gene matches: 8. CDR3 in DNA: TGTGCCAGCAGATCCGACAGGGGGCTAGGTGGCTACACCTTC. Translation gives CASRSDRGLGGYTF.

The V gene is TRBV5-1, the J gene TRBJ1-2, with D possibly TRBD1 on 5 matching bases. The V gene lost 4 bases and the J gene lost 5 bases, with 15 bases spanning the gap. This CDR3 comprises 14 residues. Looked up from germline, CDR1 is SGHRS and CDR2 is YFSETQ. The chain's CDR3 is CASSTGAYSYGYTF. The CDR3 DNA sequence: TGCGCCAGCAGCACTGGGGCATATTCATATGGCTACACCTTC.

This clone was seen a single time. This sequence joins TRBV11-1 and TRBJ1-4; unclear D gene. Per the germline V gene, CDR1 is SGHAT and CDR2 is FQDESV (reference sequence). Trimming pared 1 base from V and 6 bases from J, leaving 12 bases between. This CDR3 has 15 amino acids. The CDR3: CASSLDGRLDEKLFF. CDR3 nucleotides: TGTGCCAGCAGCTTAGACGGGAGATTGGATGAAAAACTGTTTTTT.

The chain uses TRBV19 and TRBJ2-5, with 10 bases matching TRBD2. CDR3 size: 16 residues. Unmatched junction bases numbered 12, after V lost 5 bases and J lost 6 bases. CDR1 is LNHDA and CDR2 is SQIVND in the germline V gene (reference sequence). CDR3 in DNA: TGTGCCAGTAGTTCCCGCGGTAGCGGGGGGTCAAAGACCCAGTACTTC. Translating it yields CASSSRGSGGSKTQYF. The full variable domain, in which reference TRBV19 and TRBJ2-5 provide the parts outside the CDR3, is DGGITQSPKYLFRKEGQNVTLSCEQNLNHDAMYWYRQDPGQGLRLIYYSQIVNDFQKGDIAEGYSVSREKKESFPLTVTSAQKNPTAFYLCASSSRGSGGSKTQYFGPGTRLLVL.

The chain couples TRBV7-3 to TRBJ2-2; 7 bases match TRBD1. CDR1 is SGHTA, CDR2 FQGTGA, per germline. The CDR3 extends over 17 amino acids. The V segment lost 5 bases and the J segment 1 base; nucleotides outside the gene matches: 10. The CDR3 DNA follows: TGTGCCAGCAGCCCCCATACCCGGACAGGGAACACCGGGGAGCTGTTTTTT. Translated: CASSPHTRTGNTGELFF.

For the CDR3, the DNA is TGTGCCAGCAGCCAAGTTCCTGCGGGAGCCTACGAGCAGTACTTC. It encodes CASSQVPAGAYEQYF. V usage is TRBV3-1 (or the pseudogene TRBV3-2) and J usage is TRBJ2-7; the match to TRBD2 covers 7 bases. J was trimmed by 2 bases and V by 1 base; bases with no gene match: 5. Germline CDR1 reads LGHDT; CDR2 reads YNNKEL (reference sequence). The CDR3 has 15 residues.

This chain uses TRBV11-2 with TRBJ1-4; 8 bases align to TRBD1. V dropped 5 bases and J dropped 8; count of bases not matched to a gene: 10. This CDR3 is 15 amino acids long. Germline assignment: CDR1 SGHAT and CDR2 FQNNGV. CDR3 nucleotide sequence: TGTGCCAGCAGCCCTACAGGGGGGCCGGAAGAAAAACTGTTTTTT. It encodes CASSPTGGPEEKLFF.

This clone came up many times. The chain has TRBV11-3 and TRBJ1-2; the D gene is possibly TRBD1 (6 bases). Germline lookup yields CDR1 SGHNT and CDR2 YENEEA. The CDR3 sequence is 19 residues long. Trimming left V 7 bases short and J 0 bases short, with 27 bases between. The chain's CDR3 is CASNNETGTLFPPNYGYTF. The CDR3 bases are TGTGCCAGCAACAATGAAACCGGGACACTTTTTCCCCCTAACTATGGCTACACCTTC. The full variable domain, with the rest looked up from reference TRBV11-3 and TRBJ1-2, is EAGVVQSPRYKIIEKKQPVAFWCNPISGHNTLYWYLQNLGQGPELLIRYENEEAVDDSQLPKDRFSAERLKGVDSTLKIQPAELGDSAVYLCASNNETGTLFPPNYGYTFGSGTRLTVV.

The genes are TRBV7-9 and TRBJ2-7; TRBD1 might be the D (6 bases). CDR3 size: 14 residues. V lost 1 base and J 3 bases, leaving 10 bases between the germline ends. From germline, CDR1 is SEHNR and CDR2 FQNEAQ (reference sequence). The CDR3 here is CASSLDGQSYEQYF. The CDR3 bases are TGTGCCAGCAGCTTAGACGGACAGAGCTACGAGCAGTACTTC.

The chain joins TRBV7-9 to TRBJ2-7, with D possibly matching TRBD2 (6 bases). With 5 bases removed from V and 2 bases from J, the gap between germline ends came to 13 bases. Germline-derived CDR1 and CDR2 are SEHNR and FQNEAQ (reference sequence). CDR3 length: 14 residues. The CDR3 DNA reads TGTGCCAGCAGCGGGGCGGGGTTCACCTACGAGCAGTACTTC. Its translation is CASSGAGFTYEQYF.

The gene calls are TRBV7-3 and TRBJ2-1; D call uncertain. The CDR3 contains 13 residues. Germline V lookup: CDR1 SGHTA, CDR2 FQGTGA. V dropped 5 bases and J dropped 9 bases, with 14 bases sitting between them. The CDR3 coding sequence is TGTGCCAGCAGCGCCACGGGTAATGTTGAGCAGTTCTTC. Its translation is CASSATGNVEQFF.

The genes are TRBV9 and TRBJ1-2, with D possibly being TRBD1 (5 bases). The CDR3 is 14 residues long. V lost 0 bases and J lost 8, with 14 bases in between. Germline V gene sequence: CDR1 SGDLS, CDR2 YYNGEE. The CDR3 DNA is TGTGCCAGCAGCGTAGATGGGGCAGGGCGCGGCTACACCTTC. Encoded protein: CASSVDGAGRGYTF.

The V call is TRBV9, the J call TRBJ2-5, with D possibly TRBD2 on 6 matching bases. The V gene's germline CDR1 is SGDLS and CDR2 YYNGEE. With 0 bases removed from V and 4 bases from J, the gap between germline ends came to 10 bases. The CDR3 spans 14 residues. The CDR3 here is CASSVGGAGETQYF. CDR3 DNA: TGTGCCAGCAGCGTAGGCGGGGCCGGAGAGACCCAGTACTTC.

The chain is built from TRBV7-8 and TRBJ2-2; possible D gene TRBD1, 6 bases. Germline values: CDR1 SGHVS, CDR2 FQNEAQ. The CDR3 totals 14 residues. Deletions cut 10 bases from V and 4 bases from J, with 16 bases between. The CDR3 DNA follows: TGTGCCATCCAACGGGACAAATTCACCGGGGAGCTGTTTTTT. This codes for CAIQRDKFTGELFF.